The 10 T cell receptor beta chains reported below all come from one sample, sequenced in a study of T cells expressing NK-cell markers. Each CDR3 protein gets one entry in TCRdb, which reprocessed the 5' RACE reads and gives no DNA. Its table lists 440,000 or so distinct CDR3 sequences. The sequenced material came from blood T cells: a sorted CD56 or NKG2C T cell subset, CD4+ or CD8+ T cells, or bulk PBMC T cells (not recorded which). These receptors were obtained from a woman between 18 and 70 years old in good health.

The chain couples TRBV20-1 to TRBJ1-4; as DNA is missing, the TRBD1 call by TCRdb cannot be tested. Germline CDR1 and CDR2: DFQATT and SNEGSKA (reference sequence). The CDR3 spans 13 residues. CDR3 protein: CSARDGVGGKLFF.

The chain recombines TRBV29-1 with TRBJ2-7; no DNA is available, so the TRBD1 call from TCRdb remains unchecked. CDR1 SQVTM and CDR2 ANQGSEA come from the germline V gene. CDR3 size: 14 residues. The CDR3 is CSVEGYRGHGEQYF.

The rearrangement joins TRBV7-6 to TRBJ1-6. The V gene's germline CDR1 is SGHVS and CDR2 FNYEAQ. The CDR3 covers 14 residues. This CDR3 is CASSPKSTNSPLHF.

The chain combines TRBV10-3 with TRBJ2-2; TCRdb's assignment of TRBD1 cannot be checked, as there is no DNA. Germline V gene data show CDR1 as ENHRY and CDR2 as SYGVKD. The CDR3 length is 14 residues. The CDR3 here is CATESGINTGELFF.

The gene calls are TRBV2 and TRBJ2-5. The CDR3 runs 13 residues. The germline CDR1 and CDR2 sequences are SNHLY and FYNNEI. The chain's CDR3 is CASKTEYQETQYF.

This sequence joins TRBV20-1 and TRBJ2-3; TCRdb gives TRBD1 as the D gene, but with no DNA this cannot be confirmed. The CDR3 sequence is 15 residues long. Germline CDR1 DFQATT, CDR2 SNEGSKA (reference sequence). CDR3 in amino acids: CSVSWTGAFTDTQYF.

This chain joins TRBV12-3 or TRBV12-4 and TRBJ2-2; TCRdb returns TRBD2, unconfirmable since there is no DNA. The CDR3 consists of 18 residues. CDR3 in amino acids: CASSLGSGGVLNTGELFF.

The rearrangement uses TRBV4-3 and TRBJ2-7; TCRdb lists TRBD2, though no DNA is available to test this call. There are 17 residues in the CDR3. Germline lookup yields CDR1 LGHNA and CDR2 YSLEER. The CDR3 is CASSLGLAGVLSYEQYF.

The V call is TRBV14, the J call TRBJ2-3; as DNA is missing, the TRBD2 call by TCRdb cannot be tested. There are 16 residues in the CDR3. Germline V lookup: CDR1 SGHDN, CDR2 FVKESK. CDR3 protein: CASSQGTSGRSDTQYF.

CDR3 sequence: CASSSSGTGKIEQYF. V and J are TRBV27 and TRBJ2-7; TCRdb calls TRBD1, which cannot be checked without DNA. The CDR3 is 15 amino acids. CDR1 is MNHEY and CDR2 is SMNVEV in the germline V gene (reference sequence).